This TCR beta chain was captured in a study of cytomegalovirus exposure and HLA in healthy donors. Findings and limits, study-wide: Cytomegalovirus status, reportedly, was diagnosed with high specificity and sensitivity by the classifier. HLA alleles showed associations with some 17,000 TCR beta sequences in a later analysis, at a 0.05 false discovery rate.

In the PCR, 60 Vbeta and 13 Jbeta primers were used. Libraries were prepared by immunoSEQ multiplex PCR; TCRdb keeps only in-frame clonotypes and omits some of them. The sample consists of roughly 180,000 clones, 82% of them appearing once. Comment on this clone: Its antigen is not known.

V lost 6 bases and J 4 bases, leaving 9 bases between the germline ends. CDR3 size: 11 residues. Looked up from germline, CDR1 is SQVTM and CDR2 is ANQGSEA. This TCR came from a man aged 35-49 years in good health and CMV-seronegative. The chain couples TRBV29-1 to TRBJ1-2, with D perhaps matching TRBD1 (6 bases). Sequencing was carried out using PBMCs. The CDR3: CSVGQLYGYTF. The CDR3 DNA reads TGCAGCGTAGGACAGCTCTATGGCTACACCTTC.